This TCR beta chain comes out of a study of blood T cells in healthy people across ages. Broader study findings: Any changes in expanded clonotypes were possibly confounded, as donor CMV status remained unknown.

A second PCR, run for about 7 to 12 cycles, used a sample-barcoded 5' primer plus a J-beta primer mix. Carrying 12 random nucleotides, a template-switch adaptor labeled each individual cDNA molecule. TCRdb re-called the 5' RACE reads with MiXCR, one entry per CDR3 protein. The sample lists hundreds of thousands of distinct CDR3 sequences, 45% to 65% seen once, with roughly 34% in the top ten. Of note for this clonotype: Antigen specificity is unknown.

This CDR3 has 14 residues. Per germline, CDR1 PRHDT and CDR2 FYEKMQ (reference sequence). V shed 7 bases and J 3 bases; nucleotides not matched to a gene: 7. This TCR was sampled from a man aged 55 to 70 in good health. The V gene is TRBV13, the J gene TRBJ1-2, with 8 bases matching TRBD1. The sample comprised blood. CDR3 loop: CASTGPDRDYGYTF. CDR3 DNA sequence: TGTGCCAGCACCGGGCCGGACAGGGACTATGGCTACACCTTC.